The 29 T cell receptor beta chains listed next were all sequenced from one sample in a study of memory CD4+ T cells and cytomegalovirus serostatus. Single viable CD3+CD4+CD8-CD45RO+ cells were sorted as the memory CD4+ T cells. Sequencing was performed with immunoSEQ multiplex PCR; in TCRdb, only in-frame clones are kept and a portion is missing. This sample yields some 60,000 clones, of which around three quarters are seen a single time; under 3% belongs to the top ten. The sample consisted of memory CD4+ T cells from blood. These receptors were collected from an adult in good health and CMV-seropositive.

The V gene is TRBV28, the J gene TRBJ1-4, with TRBD1 identical over 8 bases. Germline V CDR1 and CDR2: MDHEN, SYDVKM. CDR3 length: 15 residues. V dropped 6 bases and J dropped 3; count of bases not matched to a gene: 6. The CDR3 DNA reads as TGTGCCAGCAGCCACCAGGGGGCGGCTAATGAAAAACTGTTTTTT. Protein sequence: CASSHQGAANEKLFF.

The chain carries TRBV7-3 and TRBJ2-1, with 8 positions matching TRBD1. CDR1 and CDR2 from the germline V gene are SGHTA and FQGTGA. The junction had 3 bases not matched to a gene; V was cut back by 5 bases and J by 0 bases. The length of the CDR3 is 15 residues. The CDR3 nucleotides are TGTGCCAGCAGCCCCGGACAGGGCTCCTACAATGAGCAGTTCTTC. The encoded protein is CASSPGQGSYNEQFF. The entire variable domain, with the rest obtained from reference TRBV7-3 and TRBJ2-1, is as follows: GAGVSQTPSNKVTEKGKYVELRCDPISGHTALYWYRQSLGQGPEFLIYFQGTGAADDSGLPNDRFFAVRPEGSVSTLKIQRTERGDSAVYLCASSPGQGSYNEQFFGPGTRLTVL.

CDR3 bases: TGTGCCAGCAGTCCGGAGGGTGGCAGCTCCTACGAGCAGTACTTC. Encoded protein: CASSPEGGSSYEQYF. The chain couples TRBV2 to TRBJ2-7; possible D gene TRBD2, 6 bases. Germline V lookup: CDR1 SNHLY, CDR2 FYNNEI. V lost 5 bases, J lost 0 bases, and 14 bases lay in between. CDR3 length: 15 amino acids.

The chain links TRBV4-1 to TRBJ1-4; D perhaps matches TRBD1 (6 bases). V was cut by 4 bases and J by 7 bases, with 19 bases left in between. Germline V lookup: CDR1 MGHRA, CDR2 YSYEKL. This CDR3 has 16 residues. CDR3 residues: CASSRGGGLEGEKLFF. The CDR3, as DNA: TGCGCCAGCAGCCGTGGAGGGGGGCTAGAGGGTGAAAAACTGTTTTTT.

V gene TRBV28 combines with J gene TRBJ2-7; D is uncertain. Germline lookup yields CDR1 MDHEN and CDR2 SYDVKM. CDR3 length equals 13 residues. V lost 7 bases to trimming and J lost 0 bases, with 10 bases between them. CDR3 loop: CASKELSSYEQYF. CDR3 in DNA: TGTGCCAGCAAGGAGCTATCCTCCTACGAGCAGTACTTC.

CDR3 coding DNA: TGTGCCACGCAGAGGGTAGCGGTCTGGGGGGATGAGCAGTTCTTC. Amino acids: CATQRVAVWGDEQFF. The chain links TRBV27 to TRBJ2-1, with D maybe TRBD2 (6 bases). V lost 10 bases and J lost 8, with 24 bases in between. This CDR3 has 15 residues. Germline V gene lookup returns CDR1 MNHEY and CDR2 SMNVEV (reference sequence).

The chain recombines TRBV6-5 with TRBJ2-6, with D perhaps TRBD1 (6 bases). The V end was cut by 4 bases, the J end by 4 bases, with 11 bases between. The CDR3 has 15 amino acids. CDR1 is MNHEY, CDR2 SVGAGI, per germline. CDR3 sequence reads: CASSLIRGGANVLTF. The CDR3 DNA is TGTGCCAGCAGTTTAATCAGGGGAGGGGCCAACGTCCTGACTTTC.

The V and J genes are TRBV10-3 and TRBJ2-7, with a weak D call TRBD1 (6 bases). With 2 bases removed from V and 2 bases from J, the gap between germline ends came to 13 bases. Germline V gives CDR1 ENHRY, CDR2 SYGVKD. The CDR3 extends over 15 amino acids. CDR3 loop: CAISEGDRTTYEQYF. The CDR3 region has the DNA TGTGCCATCAGTGAGGGTGACAGGACCACCTACGAGCAGTACTTC.

This clone was counted a single time. The chain has TRBV5-8 and TRBJ2-4; the D gene is possibly TRBD1 (5 bases). V lost 0 bases and J 8 bases, leaving 9 bases between the germline ends. Looked up from germline, CDR1 is SGHTS and CDR2 is YDEGEE. The CDR3 loop spans 13 amino acids. DNA for the CDR3: TGTGCCAGCAGCTTGGGACAGCCTGACATTCAGTACTTC. It codes for CASSLGQPDIQYF.

This chain uses TRBV5-8 with TRBJ2-7; D gene uncertain. The CDR3 spans 11 residues. V was trimmed by 4 bases and J by 4 bases, leaving 6 bases between them. CDR1 and CDR2 (germline): SGHTS, YDEGEE. Here the CDR3 DNA reads TGTGCCAGCAGCCTTGGGTACGAGCAGTACTTC. It specifies CASSLGYEQYF.

The chain joins TRBV2 to TRBJ2-3; 9 positions match TRBD2. The CDR3 has 17 amino acids. Per germline, CDR1 SNHLY and CDR2 FYNNEI. V lost 7 bases, J lost 3 bases, and 14 bases stayed unmatched. The CDR3 DNA sequence: TGTGCCAGCAAAGAACTAGCGGGTGCATACCTTACAGATACGCAGTATTTT. Translation gives CASKELAGAYLTDTQYF.

V is TRBV19 and J is TRBJ2-4, with D perhaps TRBD1 or TRBD2 (6 bases each). V lost 6 bases, J lost 9 bases, and 21 bases lay in between. Germline-derived CDR1 and CDR2 are LNHDA and SQIVND (reference sequence). This CDR3 region has 15 residues. In nucleotides, the CDR3 is TGTGCCAGTAGCCTGATCGGAGGGGGGTCTAGCATTCAGTACTTC. It encodes CASSLIGGGSSIQYF.

The chain links TRBV6-5 to TRBJ2-7, with 7 bases lining up with TRBD1. Germline values: CDR1 MNHEY, CDR2 SVGAGI. V trimming: 6 bases; J trimming: 3 bases; junction bases outside the gene matches: 5. The CDR3 loop spans 13 amino acids. The CDR3 DNA sequence: TGTGCCAGCAGACAGGGGCAGGTCTACGAGCAGTACTTC. Translating gives CASRQGQVYEQYF.

This clone was found once. The chain is built from TRBV19 and TRBJ2-5; D call uncertain. V lost 7 bases and J lost 5, with 17 bases in between. Germline assignment: CDR1 LNHDA and CDR2 SQIVND (reference sequence). This CDR3 has 14 residues. CDR3 region: CASKSSGPGETQYF. CDR3 DNA: TGTGCCAGTAAGAGTTCAGGTCCCGGGGAGACCCAGTACTTC.

The chain has TRBV11-2 and TRBJ1-4, with no clear D. This CDR3 comprises 13 residues. V dropped 1 base and J dropped 8 bases, with 8 bases sitting between them. The V gene's germline CDR1 is SGHAT and CDR2 FQNNGV. CDR3 bases: TGTGCCAGCAGCTTAGTAAAAAAGGAAAAACTGTTTTTT. Protein: CASSLVKKEKLFF.

This chain uses TRBV7-2 with TRBJ2-3; no reliable D call. CDR3 length: 13 residues. The germline V and J ends were trimmed by 2 bases and 6 bases, with 9 bases remaining between them. Germline CDR1 and CDR2: SGHTA and FQGNSA. The CDR3 reads CASSLFGFDTQYF. CDR3 nucleotides: TGTGCCAGCAGCTTATTCGGGTTTGATACGCAGTATTTT.

The rearrangement joins TRBV2 to TRBJ2-5; tentative D call: TRBD2 (5 bases). The CDR3 totals 14 residues. From germline, CDR1 is SNHLY and CDR2 FYNNEI. V was trimmed by 6 bases and J by 7 bases, leaving 18 bases between them. The CDR3 DNA is TGTGCCAGCAGCCAAGGAGGACCCTTAGGGACCCAGTACTTC. It specifies CASSQGGPLGTQYF.

This clone has only one observation. The chain employs TRBV5-1 and TRBJ2-2, with TRBD1 identical over 7 bases. The trim removed 1 base at V and 7 bases at J, leaving 10 bases unmatched. The CDR3 runs 16 residues. Germline V gene lookup returns CDR1 SGHRS and CDR2 YFSETQ. The CDR3, as DNA: TGCGCCAGCAGCTTGCGGACAGGAGGAATGGGCGGGGAGCTGTTTTTT. Its protein product is CASSLRTGGMGGELFF.

The V call is TRBV19, the J call TRBJ1-1; no firm D call. With 7 bases removed from V and 0 bases from J, the gap between germline ends came to 9 bases. CDR3 size: 13 residues. From germline, CDR1 is LNHDA and CDR2 SQIVND (reference sequence). The DNA for the CDR3 is TGTGCCAGTAAGGAAGTCGTGAACACTGAAGCTTTCTTT. Protein sequence: CASKEVVNTEAFF. Filled out from reference TRBV19 and TRBJ1-1, the complete variable domain reads DGGITQSPKYLFRKEGQNVTLSCEQNLNHDAMYWYRQDPGQGLRLIYYSQIVNDFQKGDIAEGYSVSREKKESFPLTVTSAQKNPTAFYLCASKEVVNTEAFFGQGTRLTVV.

The chain recombines TRBV10-3 with TRBJ2-3; D might be TRBD2 (5 bases). The CDR3 runs 13 residues. The germline CDR1 and CDR2 sequences are ENHRY and SYGVKD. Trimming pared 8 bases from V and 2 bases from J, leaving 11 bases between. The chain's CDR3 is CAIWAGYTDTQYF. Written as DNA, the CDR3 is TGTGCCATCTGGGCGGGTTACACAGATACGCAGTATTTT.

The V gene is TRBV4-1, the J gene TRBJ2-2, with TRBD1 identical over 8 bases. The length of the CDR3 is 15 residues. Germline V gene sequence: CDR1 MGHRA, CDR2 YSYEKL. J was trimmed by 1 base and V by 3 bases; bases with no gene match: 1. The CDR3 loop is CASSQTGENTGELFF. The CDR3 DNA sequence: TGCGCCAGCAGCCAGACAGGGGAGAACACCGGGGAGCTGTTTTTT.

The rearrangement links TRBV29-1 to TRBJ1-2; D is ambiguous. The CDR3 is made up of 12 amino acids. From germline, CDR1 is SQVTM and CDR2 ANQGSEA. V was cut by 5 bases and J by 6 bases, with 13 bases left in between. In DNA, the CDR3 is TGCAGCGTTAAGCAGGAGCCCGATGGCTACACCTTC. Protein: CSVKQEPDGYTF.

The chain links TRBV6-6 to TRBJ1-1, with TRBD1 as a possible D gene (6 bases). V lost 4 bases to trimming and J lost 10 bases, with 16 bases between them. Germline-derived CDR1 and CDR2 are MNHNY and SVGAGI (reference sequence). This CDR3 spans 13 amino acids. The CDR3 DNA is TGTGCCAGCAGTTCGAACCGGGACATGAGAGCTTTCTTT. This sequence encodes CASSSNRDMRAFF.

The J gene is TRBJ1-2, the V gene TRBV9; no reliable D call. This CDR3 region has 14 residues. V dropped 6 bases and J dropped 0 bases, with 12 bases sitting between them. Germline CDR1 and CDR2: SGDLS and YYNGEE. The CDR3 coding sequence is TGTGCCAGCACACCGCAGCTATCTAACTATGGCTACACCTTC. Translated, it gives CASTPQLSNYGYTF.

The genes are TRBV28 and TRBJ2-2; 10 bases line up with TRBD1. Trimming at V came to 8 bases and at J to 6 bases, leaving 9 bases not matched to a gene. The CDR3 runs 15 residues. Per germline, CDR1 MDHEN and CDR2 SYDVKM. The CDR3 region is CASVPGQGPAGELFF. The CDR3 nucleotides are TGTGCCAGCGTCCCGGGACAGGGGCCCGCCGGGGAGCTGTTTTTT.

CDR3 sequence: CASSRDRGNYGYTF. The CDR3 DNA reads as TGTGCCAGCAGCCGAGACAGGGGGAACTATGGCTACACCTTC. The chain combines TRBV6-1 with TRBJ1-2, with TRBD1 identical over 9 bases. After removal of 6 bases from V and 2 bases from J, the junction contained 4 bases not matched to a gene. The V gene's germline CDR1 is MNHNS and CDR2 SASEGT. The CDR3 length is 14 residues.

The chain uses TRBV4-3 and TRBJ2-3, with a weak D call TRBD1 (6 bases). Between the trimmed V and J ends, which lost 0 bases and 5 bases, there was a span of 15 bases. Germline-derived CDR1 and CDR2 are LGHNA and YSLEER. The CDR3 sequence is 16 residues long. In DNA, the CDR3 is TGCGCCAGCAGCCAAGAAGGTACAGGGCGGTTAGATACGCAGTATTTT. Translated: CASSQEGTGRLDTQYF.

By frequency in the sample, this clone is medium-sized. This chain uses TRBV6-6 with TRBJ1-1; TRBD1 matches 8 bases. V shed 6 bases and J 3 bases; nucleotides not matched to a gene: 3. This CDR3 spans 13 amino acids. Germline values: CDR1 MNHNY, CDR2 SVGAGI (reference sequence). CDR3 in amino acids: CASSPDRDTEAFF. Here the CDR3 DNA reads TGTGCCAGCAGCCCGGACAGGGACACTGAAGCTTTCTTT.

This clone showed up just a few times. The chain links TRBV6-5 to TRBJ1-4, with 7 bases fitting TRBD1. CDR1 and CDR2 from the germline V gene are MNHEY and SVGAGI. Trimming at V came to 2 bases and at J to 7 bases, leaving 4 bases not matched to a gene. The CDR3 has 14 amino acids. CDR3 in amino acids: CASSYLQGGEKLFF. The CDR3 DNA reads as TGTGCCAGCAGTTACCTGCAGGGGGGTGAAAAACTGTTTTTT.